This TCR beta chain was sequenced for a study of tumor and adjacent non-tumor tissue in lung cancer. As regards this clonotype: Its ends do not fully match the called genes, so a read error is possible.

A modified ARM-PCR protocol with three rounds of nested PCR amplified TCRbeta. TCRdb analysed the multiplex PCR reads with MiXCR anew, one entry per CDR3 protein. In the table there are tens of thousands of distinct CDR3 sequences, around three quarters of which are singletons. CDR1 MNHNY and CDR2 SVGAGI come from the germline V gene (reference sequence). The CDR3 is 17 amino acids. The template was RNA from unsorted bulk tissue. The normal lung tissue was taken more than 3 cm from the tumor edge. Sequenced input: distant non-tumor lung tissue. The chain combines TRBV6-6 with TRBJ1-6; D is ambiguous. The clonotype was recovered from a woman aged 60-75 years with non-small cell lung cancer. CDR3 bases: TGTACCAGCAGTTTTGATGGAGAGAGCTCCTATAATACACCCCTCCACTTT. Residues: CTSSFDGESSYNTPLHF.